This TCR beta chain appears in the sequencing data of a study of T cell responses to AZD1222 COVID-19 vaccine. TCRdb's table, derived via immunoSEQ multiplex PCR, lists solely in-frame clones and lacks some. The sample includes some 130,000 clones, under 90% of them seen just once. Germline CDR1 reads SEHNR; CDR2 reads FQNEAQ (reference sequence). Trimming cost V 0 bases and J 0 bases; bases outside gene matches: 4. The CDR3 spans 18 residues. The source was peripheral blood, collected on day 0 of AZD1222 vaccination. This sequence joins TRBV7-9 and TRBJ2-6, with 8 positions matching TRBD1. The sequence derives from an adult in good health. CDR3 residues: CASSLAGQVFSGANVLTF. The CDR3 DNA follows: TGTGCCAGCAGCTTAGCGGGACAGGTCTTCTCTGGGGCCAACGTCCTGACTTTC.